This T cell receptor beta chain comes out of a study of T cells expressing NK-cell markers. Findings and limits, study-wide: Dominance of the CD3+CD56-NKG2C+ fraction by these clonotypes also held in a handful of donors.

TCRdb reanalyzed the 5' RACE reads and collapses them to one entry per CDR3 protein, without DNA. This sample's table reports 150,000 or so distinct CDR3 sequences. With regard to this clonotype: Antigen: not known.

The specimen sequenced was blood T cells: a sorted CD56 or NKG2C T cell subset, CD4+ or CD8+ T cells, or bulk PBMC T cells (not recorded which). The sequence was collected from a woman in her forties or fifties in good health.

The CDR3 sequence: CATSSPLQKYF. V gene TRBV15 combines with J gene TRBJ2-7; TCRdb names TRBD1, which stays unverified in the absence of DNA. The CDR3 runs to 11 residues. Germline loops: CDR1 LNHNV, CDR2 YYDKDF (reference sequence).